These 5 T cell receptor beta chains originate from one sample sequenced in a study of blood T cells in healthy people across ages. A second PCR of about 7 to 12 cycles used a sample-barcoded 5' primer and a J-beta primer mix. TCRdb recomputed calls from the 5' RACE reads with MiXCR, one row per CDR3 protein. This sample has 1.5 million to 2 million distinct CDR3 sequences, with roughly 30% found just once. The material sequenced was blood. Source of these receptors: a woman in her thirties in good health.

A note on this clonotype: Since a much larger clone is just one base distant, this may be a read error. Here the CDR3 reads CSALDRQETQDF. The CDR3, as DNA: TGCAGTGCTCTCGACAGGCAAGAGACCCAGGACTTC. V usage is TRBV20-1 and J usage is TRBJ2-5, with D possibly TRBD1 on 6 matching bases. CDR1 is DFQATT and CDR2 is SNEGSKA in the germline V gene (reference sequence). CDR3 size: 12 residues.

The chain joins TRBV13 to TRBJ2-7, with 9 positions matching TRBD2. Germline V lookup: CDR1 PRHDT, CDR2 FYEKMQ (reference sequence). The CDR3 sequence is 12 residues long. Germline trimming cut 6 bases from V and 9 bases from J; bases unmatched to any gene: 6. The CDR3 DNA reads TGTGCCAGCAGTATGGCGGGAGGGCGGCAGTACTTC. Residues: CASSMAGGRQYF.

The chain links TRBV15 to TRBJ2-3; 8 nucleotides match TRBD2. Germline CDR1 and CDR2: LNHNV and YYDKDF (reference sequence). The trim removed 0 bases at V and 4 bases at J, leaving 0 bases unmatched. The CDR3 is made up of 14 amino acids. The CDR3 region has the DNA TGTGCCACCAGCAGAGAACTAGCGGCAGATACGCAGTATTTT. Protein product: CATSRELAADTQYF.

This clonotype has a handful of counts. V and J are TRBV2 and TRBJ1-2; the D gene is possibly TRBD1 (5 bases). Germline CDR1 SNHLY, CDR2 FYNNEI. V dropped 7 bases and J dropped 3 bases, with 12 bases sitting between them. The CDR3 length is 13 residues. The CDR3 here is CASTEGRDYGYTF. CDR3 sequence (DNA): TGTGCCAGCACCGAGGGCAGGGACTATGGCTACACCTTC.

The chain recombines TRBV24-1 with TRBJ2-3; 12 positions match TRBD2. V was clipped by 2 bases and J by 5 bases; unmatched bases: 10. The CDR3 spans 18 residues. Germline CDR1 reads KGHDR; CDR2 reads SFDVKD. CDR3 sequence (DNA): TGTGCCACCAGTGATTCGCCTAGCGGGGGGGCGTACCGAGATACGCAGTATTTT. Translated, it gives CATSDSPSGGAYRDTQYF.